Detailed here is one TCR beta chain. The antigen is not known. Constant-region reverse primers amplified full-length variable regions, followed by semi-nested Nested Universal Primer A PCR. TCRdb analysed the 5' RACE reads with MiXCR anew, one entry per CDR3 protein. The table lists 50,000 to 60,000 distinct CDR3 sequences, about a fifth of them singletons. Tregs were sorted as CD4+CD25+CD127-/low cells. Study-wide results and limits: The TCR gene usage of tumor memory CD4+ T cells clustered together with blood and lymph node memory CD4+ cells and with lymph node naive CD4+ cells. The larger cohort examined one V-J beta rearrangement, not whole repertoires. Greatest tumor Treg TCR overlap was with tumor naive CD4+ cells.

Losses at the gene ends were 4 bases for V and 2 bases for J; bases not matched to a gene: 15. Germline V gives CDR1 SGHRS, CDR2 YFSETQ. The CDR3 consists of 17 residues. The source material was tumor-infiltrating Tregs sorted from the breast tumor. The chain joins TRBV5-1 to TRBJ2-7; 7 bases map to TRBD2. The clonotype was recovered from a female donor with breast cancer. CDR3 in DNA: TGCGCCAGCAGCCTGGGGCGTTATCTAGCGGATGCCTACGAGCAGTACTTC. It codes for CASSLGRYLADAYEQYF.